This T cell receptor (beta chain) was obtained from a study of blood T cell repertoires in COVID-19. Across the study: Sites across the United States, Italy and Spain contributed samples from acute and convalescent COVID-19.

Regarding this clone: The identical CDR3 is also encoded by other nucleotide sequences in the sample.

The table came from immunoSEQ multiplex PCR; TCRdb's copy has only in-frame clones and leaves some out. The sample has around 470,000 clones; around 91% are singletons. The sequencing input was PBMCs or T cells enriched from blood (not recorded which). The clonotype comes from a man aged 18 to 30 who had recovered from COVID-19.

CDR3 in amino acids: CASSLTDYGYTF. CDR3 DNA sequence: TGTGCCAGCAGTCTCACAGACTATGGCTACACCTTC. The genes are TRBV28 and TRBJ1-2, with unresolved D. The CDR3 spans 12 residues. Germline CDR1 reads MDHEN; CDR2 reads SYDVKM. The V and J ends lost 5 bases and 3 bases respectively, with 7 bases between them.